This T cell receptor (beta chain) was found in a study of blood T cell repertoires in COVID-19. The V end was cut by 2 bases, the J end by 7 bases, with 11 bases between. Per the germline V gene, CDR1 is GTSNPN and CDR2 is SVGIG (reference sequence). The CDR3 runs 12 residues. Sequencing was performed with immunoSEQ multiplex PCR; in TCRdb, only in-frame clones are kept and a portion is missing. The sample has about 250,000 clones; more than 70% are singletons. The gene calls are TRBV30 and TRBJ1-1; TRBD1 is a possible D gene (6 bases). The clonotype comes from a man aged 35 to 55 with active or convalescent COVID-19. The sequencing input was peripheral blood. The CDR3 is CAWSRDRIEAFF. The DNA of the CDR3 is TGTGCCTGGAGTAGAGACAGGATTGAAGCTTTCTTT.